These 3 T cell receptor beta chains were sequenced from one sample in a study of CD8 T cells in ankylosing spondylitis. MiXCR, applied by TCRdb to the 5' RACE reads, yields one record per CDR3 protein. This sample yields about 300,000 distinct CDR3 sequences, of which around a tenth are seen a single time; around 8.4% belongs to the top ten. The sequenced sample consisted of blood, either unsorted or a sorted T cell fraction (not recorded which). The receptor source for this set is a female donor with ankylosing spondylitis or in good health (not recorded which).

This clonotype occurred a few times. The rearrangement uses TRBV6-2 or TRBV6-3 and TRBJ2-3, with D perhaps TRBD2 (5 bases). The V gene lost 4 bases and the J gene lost 4 bases, with 15 bases spanning the gap. The CDR3 length is 15 residues. The germline V gene encodes CDR1 MNHEY and CDR2 SVGEGT. CDR3 sequence reads: CASSSHRLFADTQYF. Written as DNA, the CDR3 is TGTGCCAGCAGTTCCCACCGACTATTCGCAGATACGCAGTATTTT.

Ten or more counts support this clonotype. The chain couples TRBV5-1 to TRBJ2-7, with 11 bases lining up with TRBD2. This CDR3 has 16 amino acids. Per germline, CDR1 SGHRS and CDR2 YFSETQ. J was trimmed by 7 bases and V by 4 bases; bases with no gene match: 13. CDR3 loop: CASSPGTSGVLGEQYF. DNA of the CDR3: TGCGCCAGCAGCCCCGGGACTAGCGGCGTTTTGGGGGAGCAGTACTTC.

In regard to this clonotype: Because the CDR3 is missing its conserved closing phenylalanine or tryptophan, this is likely a read error. In DNA form, the CDR3 reads TGCGCCAGCAGTGGGGGGACCTACGAGCAGTACTTA. Translated, it gives CASSGGTYEQYL. The chain carries TRBV5-1 and TRBJ2-7; D perhaps matches TRBD2 (6 bases). Germline V CDR1 and CDR2: SGHRS, YFSETQ. Between the trimmed V and J ends, which lost 5 bases and 2 bases, there was a span of 8 bases. CDR3 size: 12 residues.